The rows below give T cell receptor beta chains drawn from one sample of a study of identical twins. TCRdb processed the 5' RACE reads anew with MiXCR; each CDR3 protein has one entry. The sample records approximately 890,000 distinct CDR3 sequences, around 12% being singletons. The data also belong to a second study, concerning yellow fever vaccine responses in identical twins.

The sample was PBMCs. The receptors shown here come from a young woman in good health. Each CDR3 is given with its conserved first and last residue. A D gene is named only where the DNA matches it firmly. Clone size appears in some rows only: once, few, many, or a class for an expanded clone.

D,J,size,V,DNA,CDR3
TRBD1,TRBJ1-2,few,TRBV28,TGTGCCAGCAGTCCTACCGGGACAGGGTTTTGGATGGGCTACACCTTC,CASSPTGTGFWMGYTF
-,TRBJ1-1,few,TRBV20-1,TGCAGTGCATACATACAGGGACCGAACACTGAAGCTTTCTTT,CSAYIQGPNTEAFF
-,TRBJ1-1,few,TRBV7-9,TGTGCCAGCAGCTCGGCCCCCAACGGGGTTGGAACTGAAGCTTTCTTT,CASSSAPNGVGTEAFF
TRBD2,TRBJ2-2,few,TRBV5-1,TGCGCCAGCAGCTTAGCGGGAGACGGGGAGCTGTTTTTT,CASSLAGDGELFF
-,TRBJ2-4,few,TRBV12-3/TRBV12-4,TGTGCCAGCAGTCATACAGGGTTGGGAAACATTCAGTACTTC,CASSHTGLGNIQYF
-,TRBJ1-3,few,TRBV19,TGTGCCAGTAGTATAGATCGCGGATCGGGAAACACCATATATTTT,CASSIDRGSGNTIYF
TRBD2,TRBJ2-1,many,TRBV12-3/TRBV12-4,TGTGCCAGCATCCCCGGGACTAGCGGGACTCGGGAGCAGTTCTTC,CASIPGTSGTREQFF
TRBD1,TRBJ1-6,-,TRBV6-1,TGTGCCAGCAGTGCCCCGACAGGGAGCTATAATTCACCCCTCCACTTT,CASSAPTGSYNSPLHF
TRBD1,TRBJ2-7,-,TRBV3-1,TGTGCCAGCAGCCGGGTTTCCGGGACAGGGTCGGGCGAGCAGTACTTC,CASSRVSGTGSGEQYF
-,TRBJ2-1,-,TRBV7-3,TGTGCCAGCAGTCCAAGGTCCGGGATCAATGAGCAGTTCTTC,CASSPRSGINEQFF
TRBD1,TRBJ2-1,-,TRBV15,TGTGCCACCAGTTCTACAGGGGGCAGCGATGAGCAGTTCTTC,CATSSTGGSDEQFF
-,TRBJ1-2,many,TRBV6-1,TGTGCCAGCAGCAATCCAACCGCGGCGAACTATGGCTACACCTTC,CASSNPTAANYGYTF
TRBD1,TRBJ1-2,-,TRBV13,TGTGCCAGCAGCCGGGACAGAAAAGATGGCTACACCTTC,CASSRDRKDGYTF
-,TRBJ1-3,many,TRBV12-3/TRBV12-4,TGTGCCAGCAGCCCGAGACGGGTCTCTGGAAACACCATATATTTT,CASSPRRVSGNTIYF
-,TRBJ1-5,many,TRBV10-3,TGTGCCATCAGTGCGGGGGCACAGGTTAGCAATCAGCCCCAGCATTTT,CAISAGAQVSNQPQHF
TRBD1,TRBJ2-1,many,TRBV5-1,TGCGCCAGCAGCCCCGGGACAGCGGTTTACAATGAGCAGTTCTTC,CASSPGTAVYNEQFF
TRBD2,TRBJ2-1,-,TRBV2,TGTGCCAGCAGCAATGCCGGGACTAGCGGGGGGGCGGAGCAGTTCTTC,CASSNAGTSGGAEQFF
-,TRBJ2-2,few,TRBV5-1,TGCGCCAGCAGCTACATGGGGTCCGGGGAGCTGTTTTTT,CASSYMGSGELFF
-,TRBJ1-4,many,TRBV29-1,TGCAGCGCCGTCCGGGGGGCCGGTGAAAAACTGTTTTTT,CSAVRGAGEKLFF
-,TRBJ1-2,few,TRBV10-3,TGTGCCATCAGTGAGTCGCGGCCCACTGGCTACACCTTC,CAISESRPTGYTF
-,TRBJ2-7,many,TRBV29-1,TGCAGCGTTGAAGATCTAGAGGTGCAGTACTTC,CSVEDLEVQYF
TRBD2,TRBJ2-3,-,TRBV10-3,TGTGCCATCAGTGGGACTAGACTCGATACGCAGTATTTT,CAISGTRLDTQYF
-,TRBJ1-1,-,TRBV6-1,TGTGCCATAAACGGGTGGCAGTGGAACACTGAAGCTTTCTTT,CAINGWQWNTEAFF
-,TRBJ1-2,-,TRBV4-2,TGTGCCAGCAGCCAAGATATAGTTAACTATGGCTACACCTTC,CASSQDIVNYGYTF
-,TRBJ2-2,-,TRBV29-1,TGCAGCGTTGCATGGAACACCGGGGAGCTGTTTTTT,CSVAWNTGELFF
TRBD1,TRBJ2-6,few,TRBV12-3/TRBV12-4,TGTGCCACCCTCCGGGACAGGGGGTTTGCTGGGGCCAACGTCCTGACTTTC,CATLRDRGFAGANVLTF
-,TRBJ1-5,-,TRBV12-3/TRBV12-4,TGTGCCAGCAGTTTAATCCCCATTTGGGGCGATCAGCCCCAGCATTTT,CASSLIPIWGDQPQHF
-,TRBJ2-5,many,TRBV10-3,TGTGCCATCAGTGAGTCCACGACTCAAGAGACCCAGTACTTC,CAISESTTQETQYF
-,TRBJ1-2,-,TRBV29-1,TGCAGCGTTGAGGCTCCGGAGAAGTATGGCTACACCTTC,CSVEAPEKYGYTF
TRBD2,TRBJ2-1,-,TRBV3-1,TGTGCCAGCAGCCAAAAAAGACTAGCGGGTTACTACAATGAGCAGTTCTTC,CASSQKRLAGYYNEQFF
TRBD2,TRBJ2-5,-,TRBV5-1,TGCGCCAGCAGCTCCGGATTAACTAGCGGCACTAAATCTCAAGAGACCCAGTACTTC,CASSSGLTSGTKSQETQYF
TRBD1,TRBJ2-5,-,TRBV5-5,TGTGCCAGCAGATTTGACAGGGGAAGTTGGGAGACCCAGTACTTC,CASRFDRGSWETQYF
TRBD2,TRBJ2-3,few,TRBV28,TGTGCCAGCAGTTTAAGCGGGGGGAACACAGATACGCAGTATTTT,CASSLSGGNTDTQYF
-,TRBJ2-6,-,TRBV5-1,TGCGCCAGCAGCTTGGCCAGTTCTACCTCATCTGGGGCCAACGTCCTGACTTTC,CASSLASSTSSGANVLTF
TRBD1,TRBJ2-7,-,TRBV11-3,TGTGCCAGCAGCGGGACAGGGGAAGAGCAGTACTTC,CASSGTGEEQYF
TRBD2,TRBJ2-3,-,TRBV18,TGTGCCAGCTCACGAAGGACTAGCGGGGGAGATACGCAGTATTTT,CASSRRTSGGDTQYF
TRBD2,TRBJ2-3,many,TRBV29-1,TGCAGCGTTGTGGGTCGGCGGGGGGGGCCAGATACGCAGTATTTT,CSVVGRRGGPDTQYF
-,TRBJ2-1,-,TRBV11-1,TGTGCCAGCAGCTTAGCGTCAGGTTTCCTAGCACAAATGGGGAGTCACAATGAGCAGTTCTTC,CASSLASGFLAQMGSHNEQFF
-,TRBJ2-4,few,TRBV27,TGTGCCAGCAGTAGGGGGACAACCACCAAGGTTGGGGCCAAAAACATTCAGTACTTC,CASSRGTTTKVGAKNIQYF
-,TRBJ1-2,few,TRBV20-1,TGCAGTGCTAGCTCTCAGGATTATGGCTACACCTTC,CSASSQDYGYTF
TRBD2,TRBJ2-1,-,TRBV5-1,TGCGCCAGCAGCTCCCAAGCTAGCGGGAGTGTTTCCTACAATGAGCAGTTCTTC,CASSSQASGSVSYNEQFF
-,TRBJ1-5,-,TRBV5-6,TGTGCCAGCAGCTCAAGACAGGTTAGGCAGCCCCAGCATTTT,CASSSRQVRQPQHF